The 28 T cell receptor beta chains below come from one sample, sequenced in a study of OX40 agonist ivuxolimab in advanced cancers. TCRdb keeps only in-frame clones here, not all; method: immunoSEQ multiplex PCR. The sample lists tens of thousands of clones; over 75% were seen once. This specimen was CD4+ or CD8+ T cells sorted from blood, taken in a trial of the OX40 agonist ivuxolimab. The receptors were gathered from an adult with an advanced solid tumor such as melanoma, head and neck, liver or kidney cancer.

V is TRBV5-1 and J is TRBJ1-1; 8 bases are shared with TRBD1. This CDR3 region has 16 residues. Germline V CDR1 and CDR2: SGHRS, YFSETQ. V was clipped by 3 bases and J by 4 bases; unmatched bases: 11. The chain's CDR3 is CASSSPTGVIGTEAFF. The CDR3 DNA sequence: TGCGCCAGCAGCTCACCGACAGGGGTCATTGGCACTGAAGCTTTCTTT.

The V call is TRBV5-1, the J call TRBJ2-5; possible D gene TRBD2, 5 bases. There are 15 residues in the CDR3. Trimming took 4 bases from V and 1 from J, leaving 14 bases between them. Per the germline V gene, CDR1 is SGHRS and CDR2 is YFSETQ. The CDR3 DNA reads TGCGCCAGCAGCGCCCCTATCGCGGGCCAAGAGACCCAGTACTTC. It yields the protein CASSAPIAGQETQYF.

V gene TRBV6-1 combines with J gene TRBJ2-7; TRBD1 matches 10 bases. The CDR3 runs 14 residues. Germline V CDR1 and CDR2: MNHNS, SASEGT. The J segment lost 5 bases and the V segment lost 5 bases, leaving 6 bases of the junction unmatched. Here the CDR3 DNA reads TGTGCCAGCAGTAGGTCAGGACAGGGGGACGAGCAGTACTTC. Amino acid sequence: CASSRSGQGDEQYF.

The chain joins TRBV5-5 to TRBJ1-3, with D possibly matching TRBD1 (5 bases). The V and J ends lost 0 bases and 4 bases respectively, with 17 bases between them. Germline V lookup: CDR1 SGHKS, CDR2 YYEKEE (reference sequence). This CDR3 region has 17 residues. The CDR3 protein is CASSLAGGTVKGNTIYF. Here the CDR3 DNA reads TGTGCCAGCAGCTTGGCTGGGGGGACGGTGAAAGGAAACACCATATATTTT.

The chain is built from TRBV5-4 and TRBJ2-1; D may be TRBD1 (5 bases). The CDR3 length is 12 residues. Looked up from germline, CDR1 is SGHNT and CDR2 is YYREEE (reference sequence). Trimming stripped 6 bases from V and 9 bases from J, with 13 bases between. The CDR3 loop reads CASTRLQGEQFF. The CDR3 DNA sequence: TGTGCCAGCACCCGACTGCAGGGTGAGCAGTTCTTC. The variable domain in full, completed from reference TRBV5-4 and TRBJ2-1, reads ETGVTQSPTHLIKTRGQQVTLRCSSQSGHNTVSWYQQALGQGPQFIFQYYREEENGRGNFPPRFSGLQFPNYSSELNVNALELDDSALYLCASTRLQGEQFFGPGTRLTVL.

The gene calls are TRBV27 and TRBJ2-7; no reliable D call. The ends were cut back, 5 bases at V and 5 bases at J, with 13 bases in the middle. Germline V gives CDR1 MNHEY, CDR2 SMNVEV (reference sequence). The CDR3 length is 13 residues. CDR3 sequence: CASSQKSLDEQYF. The DNA of the CDR3 is TGTGCCAGCAGTCAGAAATCTCTCGACGAGCAGTACTTC.

This chain links TRBV18 with TRBJ2-7, with D hard to call. V lost 3 bases, J lost 1 base, and 7 bases lay in between. Germline V lookup: CDR1 KGHSH, CDR2 LQKENI. The CDR3 length is 13 residues. The CDR3 DNA sequence: TGTGCCAGCTCACCGGTGGGATCCTACGAGCAGTACTTC. Protein product: CASSPVGSYEQYF.

The rearrangement links TRBV6-1 to TRBJ1-1, with a tentative D call TRBD1 (5 bases). V shed 5 bases and J shed 1 base, with 11 bases lying between them. The CDR3 sequence is 14 residues long. Germline V gene lookup returns CDR1 MNHNS and CDR2 SASEGT. CDR3 DNA sequence: TGTGCCAGCAGTCTTCATGGACAGAACACTGAAGCTTTCTTT. Protein sequence: CASSLHGQNTEAFF.

The J gene is TRBJ2-7, the V gene TRBV6-6; D is ambiguous. V was clipped by 0 bases and J by 0 bases, with 9 bases between them. The CDR3 is 15 amino acids. The germline V gene encodes CDR1 MNHNY and CDR2 SVGAGI (reference sequence). CDR3 sequence (DNA): TGTGCCAGCAGTTACTCGACTCACAGCTCCTACGAGCAGTACTTC. Protein sequence: CASSYSTHSSYEQYF.

The chain is built from TRBV5-5 and TRBJ2-3; the D gene is possibly TRBD2 (5 bases). The CDR3 totals 14 residues. CDR1 and CDR2 from the germline V gene are SGHKS and YYEKEE (reference sequence). Trimming took off 4 bases at V and 0 bases at J, with 9 bases between the two ends. CDR3 in DNA: TGTGCCAGCAGCCCTAGGACTAGCACAGATACGCAGTATTTT. It specifies CASSPRTSTDTQYF. The whole variable domain, filled in from reference TRBV5-5 and TRBJ2-3, reads DAGVTQSPTHLIKTRGQQVTLRCSPISGHKSVSWYQQVLGQGPQFIFQYYEKEERGRGNFPDRFSARQFPNYSSELNVNALLLGDSALYLCASSPRTSTDTQYFGPGTRLTVL.

The genes are TRBV27 and TRBJ1-1; 8 positions match TRBD1. Germline-derived CDR1 and CDR2 are MNHEY and SMNVEV (reference sequence). There are 13 residues in the CDR3. Unmatched junction bases numbered 9, after V lost 8 bases and J lost 7 bases. This CDR3 is CASGLPQGGEAFF. In DNA form, the CDR3 reads TGTGCCAGCGGGTTACCACAGGGGGGTGAAGCTTTCTTT.

This chain links TRBV19 with TRBJ1-5, with TRBD1 identical over 7 bases. Germline values: CDR1 LNHDA, CDR2 SQIVND (reference sequence). The CDR3 has 14 residues. Trimming cost V 6 bases and J 3 bases; bases outside gene matches: 5. DNA of the CDR3: TGTGCCAGTAGCCCGACAGGGCCCAATCAGCCCCAGCATTTT. Encoded protein: CASSPTGPNQPQHF.

This clone was recorded once. This chain joins TRBV18 and TRBJ2-2; D is ambiguous. Germline assignment: CDR1 KGHSH and CDR2 LQKENI. This CDR3 is built from 13 residues. V lost 3 bases, J lost 2 bases, and 4 bases lay in between. CDR3 coding DNA: TGTGCCAGCTCACCGGGAAACACCGGGGAGCTGTTTTTT. It translates to CASSPGNTGELFF.

The J gene is TRBJ1-3, the V gene TRBV29-1; TRBD1 might be the D (5 bases). Germline CDR1 is SQVTM and CDR2 is ANQGSEA. The CDR3 sequence is 14 residues long. V lost 4 bases and J lost 3, with 13 bases in between. As DNA, the CDR3 is TGCAGCGTTGGTGGACAAGGATTTGGAAACACCATATATTTT. This sequence encodes CSVGGQGFGNTIYF.

V and J are TRBV29-1 and TRBJ2-6; 8 bases fit TRBD2. The V segment lost 4 bases and the J segment 0 bases; nucleotides outside the gene matches: 5. This CDR3 is built from 16 residues. The germline gives CDR1 SQVTM, CDR2 ANQGSEA. The CDR3 loop is CSVVGLASSGANVLTF. The CDR3, as DNA: TGCAGCGTTGTCGGACTAGCTAGCTCTGGGGCCAACGTCCTGACTTTC.

The chain recombines TRBV2 with TRBJ2-7, with D perhaps assigned TRBD1 or TRBD2 (5 bases each). Germline V gene sequence: CDR1 SNHLY, CDR2 FYNNEI. V was clipped by 4 bases and J by 2 bases, with 18 bases between them. The CDR3 extends over 16 amino acids. CDR3 coding DNA: TGTGCCAGCAGTGCGGGGCTGGGGCGGGCTCCCTACGAGCAGTACTTC. Protein sequence: CASSAGLGRAPYEQYF.

The gene calls are TRBV27 and TRBJ1-5; possibly TRBD1 for D (6 bases). Germline V lookup: CDR1 MNHEY, CDR2 SMNVEV (reference sequence). The length of the CDR3 is 15 residues. Deletions cut 2 bases from V and 2 bases from J, with 10 bases between. CDR3 in DNA: TGTGCCAGCAGTTTAATGGCAGGGGGCAATCAGCCCCAGCATTTT. It yields the protein CASSLMAGGNQPQHF.

The rearrangement uses TRBV7-2 and TRBJ1-1, with D hard to call. Per the germline V gene, CDR1 is SGHTA and CDR2 is FQGNSA. The CDR3 loop spans 14 amino acids. With 6 bases removed from V and 5 bases from J, the gap between germline ends came to 16 bases. CDR3 sequence (DNA): TGTGCCAGCAGACCCCGGGGAGGGTTGACTGAAGCTTTCTTT. This gives the protein CASRPRGGLTEAFF.

CDR3 in DNA: TGCGCCAGCAGCTTGGCCGGACAGGGGGCGTTTGAGCAGTTCTTC. Protein product: CASSLAGQGAFEQFF. The rearrangement uses TRBV5-1 and TRBJ2-1; 11 bases are a match to TRBD1. Unmatched junction bases numbered 5, after V lost 0 bases and J lost 9 bases. Per germline, CDR1 SGHRS and CDR2 YFSETQ. There are 15 residues in the CDR3.

The V and J genes are TRBV19 and TRBJ2-7, with TRBD1 as a possible D gene (5 bases). The V and J ends lost 2 bases and 6 bases respectively, with 11 bases between them. Germline V CDR1 and CDR2: LNHDA, SQIVND (reference sequence). The CDR3 is 13 amino acids. The CDR3 reads CASSIQGSLEQYF. In DNA, the CDR3 is TGTGCCAGTAGTATACAGGGTTCGCTCGAGCAGTACTTC.

The chain carries TRBV4-3 and TRBJ1-3, with 8 positions matching TRBD1. Germline CDR1 LGHNA, CDR2 YSLEER. The CDR3 runs 15 residues. J lost 4 bases, V lost 8 bases, and 10 bases had no gene match. This CDR3 is CASCRDRSSGNTIYF. CDR3 DNA: TGCGCCAGCTGCAGGGACAGGTCGTCAGGAAACACCATATATTTT.

The chain combines TRBV11-3 with TRBJ2-7; D perhaps matches TRBD2 (5 bases). CDR1 and CDR2 from the germline V gene are SGHNT and YENEEA. This CDR3 is 15 amino acids long. Trimming stripped 4 bases from V and 2 bases from J, with 15 bases between. The CDR3 spells CASSSQRYGAYEQYF. Written as DNA, the CDR3 is TGTGCCAGCAGCTCCCAGCGGTACGGGGCCTACGAGCAGTACTTC.

V gene TRBV30 combines with J gene TRBJ1-4; D is perhaps TRBD1 (5 bases). This CDR3 is 14 amino acids long. The germline V and J ends were trimmed by 2 bases and 7 bases, with 14 bases remaining between them. CDR1 and CDR2 (germline): GTSNPN, SVGIG (reference sequence). The CDR3 spells CAWSSGIGSEKLFF. CDR3 in DNA: TGTGCCTGGAGTTCAGGGATAGGAAGTGAAAAACTGTTTTTT.

This clone was seen a few times. J is TRBJ1-2 and V is TRBV18; D may be TRBD1 (6 bases). CDR3 length equals 13 residues. The V and J ends lost 8 bases and 3 bases respectively, with 13 bases between them. Per germline, CDR1 KGHSH and CDR2 LQKENI. The CDR3 nucleotides are TGTGCCAGCGGGCAGGGGTTGGACTATGGCTACACCTTC. Translated: CASGQGLDYGYTF.

This rearrangement joins TRBV7-2 to TRBJ2-3; possibly TRBD2 for D (6 bases). The germline V and J ends were trimmed by 5 bases and 1 base, with 19 bases remaining between them. The CDR3 has 17 amino acids. The germline V gene encodes CDR1 SGHTA and CDR2 FQGNSA. The CDR3 loop reads CASSEQGGPWGTDTQYF. The CDR3 DNA reads TGTGCCAGCAGCGAACAAGGAGGGCCTTGGGGCACAGATACGCAGTATTTT.

This chain connects TRBV10-2 to TRBJ1-1, with D perhaps TRBD1 (5 bases). The ends were cut back, 7 bases at V and 0 bases at J, with 12 bases in the middle. From germline, CDR1 is WSHSY and CDR2 SAAADI. The CDR3 is 14 residues long. Here the CDR3 reads CASIGTGMNTEAFF. CDR3 DNA sequence: TGCGCCAGCATAGGGACCGGCATGAACACTGAAGCTTTCTTT.

The V call is TRBV7-2, the J call TRBJ2-2, with 11 nucleotides matching TRBD2. The V and J ends lost 6 bases and 5 bases, in that order; junction bases with no gene match: 8. The CDR3 loop spans 16 amino acids. Germline V lookup: CDR1 SGHTA, CDR2 FQGNSA. DNA for the CDR3: TGTGCCAGCAGTCTTACTAGCGGGAGCGCGACCGGGGAGCTGTTTTTT. As protein: CASSLTSGSATGELFF.

The gene calls are TRBV11-2 and TRBJ2-7; TRBD2 aligns across 7 bases. The V gene's germline CDR1 is SGHAT and CDR2 FQNNGV. V shed 8 bases, J shed 1 base, and the junction held 5 bases outside the gene matches. The CDR3 sequence is 13 residues long. The CDR3 sequence is CASHGSGSYEQYF. In nucleotides, the CDR3 is TGTGCCAGCCACGGTAGCGGGTCCTACGAGCAGTACTTC.